A selection of T cell receptor beta chains follows, all from one sample in a study of T cell repertoires in cytomegalovirus infection. MiXCR was run by TCRdb on the reads, yielding one entry per CDR3 protein. The repertoire includes fewer than 850,000 distinct CDR3 sequences, about 29% of them detected once, and 13% sits in the top ten. These receptors are not linked to any known antigen. The sequenced sample was cultured CD8+ T cells from PBMCs, obtained from culture after CMV antigen stimulation. All receptors derive from a human donor in good health (CMV status not recorded). Some clones in this sample may be carry-over from other donors' samples. Each CDR3 is given with its conserved first and last residue. Fields, in order: CDR3 protein, CDR3 DNA, J gene, clone size, V gene, D gene. D genes are given only for firm matches. Clone size, where shown, is once, few, many, or a class for clones that have expanded.

cdr3_aa: CASSSVRVSSYEQYF; cdr3_nt: TGTGCCAGCAGTTCAGTCCGGGTTAGCTCCTACGAGCAGTACTTC; j_call: TRBJ2-7; clone_size: .; v_call: TRBV6-2/TRBV6-3; d_call: .
cdr3_aa: CASSALDSRELFF; cdr3_nt: TGTGCCAGCAGCGCCCTGGATTCCAGGGAGCTGTTTTTT; j_call: TRBJ2-2; clone_size: .; v_call: TRBV9; d_call: .
cdr3_aa: CASSRLGQVPKDNYGYTF; cdr3_nt: TGTGCCAGCAGCCGCCTGGGACAGGTACCAAAGGATAACTATGGCTACACCTTC; j_call: TRBJ1-2; clone_size: .; v_call: TRBV6-1; d_call: TRBD1
cdr3_aa: CASSSQLGGSTDTQYF; cdr3_nt: TGTGCCAGCAGTTCTCAGCTGGGGGGTAGCACAGATACGCAGTATTTT; j_call: TRBJ2-3; clone_size: many; v_call: TRBV27; d_call: .
cdr3_aa: CASSLYPRRDLSGNTIYF; cdr3_nt: TGTGCCAGCAGTTTATATCCACGGCGGGATCTCTCTGGAAACACCATATATTTT; j_call: TRBJ1-3; clone_size: few; v_call: TRBV28; d_call: .
cdr3_aa: CAISQEVENEKLFF; cdr3_nt: TGTGCCATCAGCCAGGAGGTGGAAAACGAAAAACTGTTTTTT; j_call: TRBJ1-4; clone_size: .; v_call: TRBV10-3; d_call: .
cdr3_aa: CASSLEGALGDTQYF; cdr3_nt: TGTGCCAGCAGCTTAGAGGGGGCCCTGGGGGATACGCAGTATTTT; j_call: TRBJ2-3; clone_size: many; v_call: TRBV7-2; d_call: TRBD1
cdr3_aa: CASSSSYGDSNQPQHF; cdr3_nt: TGTGCCAGCAGTTCCTCATATGGGGACAGCAATCAGCCCCAGCATTTT; j_call: TRBJ1-5; clone_size: few; v_call: TRBV27; d_call: .
cdr3_aa: CASTPGYCNQPQHF; cdr3_nt: TGTGCCAGCACCCCGGGTTACTGCAATCAGCCCCAGCATTTT; j_call: TRBJ1-5; clone_size: .; v_call: TRBV6-2/TRBV6-3; d_call: .
cdr3_aa: CASSPGTGGEEQFF; cdr3_nt: TGTGCCAGCAGCCCTGGGACAGGGGGAGAGGAGCAGTTCTTC; j_call: TRBJ2-1; clone_size: many; v_call: TRBV7-3; d_call: TRBD1
cdr3_aa: CASSESGRGLFYEQYF; cdr3_nt: TGCGCCAGCAGTGAGTCAGGCAGGGGGCTATTCTACGAGCAGTACTTC; j_call: TRBJ2-7; clone_size: .; v_call: TRBV10-2; d_call: TRBD1
cdr3_aa: CASRRDRVSYEQYF; cdr3_nt: TGTGCCAGTCGTCGGGACCGAGTCTCCTACGAGCAGTACTTC; j_call: TRBJ2-7; clone_size: few; v_call: TRBV7-6; d_call: .
cdr3_aa: CASSGSRGTGELFF; cdr3_nt: TGCGCCAGCAGTGGGAGTCGGGGCACCGGGGAGCTGTTTTTT; j_call: TRBJ2-2; clone_size: .; v_call: TRBV10-1; d_call: .
cdr3_aa: CASRVLWVRNLTERELFF; cdr3_nt: TGTGCCAGCAGGGTACTATGGGTGCGGAACCTAACCGAGAGGGAGCTGTTTTTT; j_call: TRBJ2-2; clone_size: few; v_call: TRBV12-3/TRBV12-4; d_call: .
cdr3_aa: CASSHRGINNSPLHF; cdr3_nt: TGCGCCAGCAGCCATAGGGGGATAAATAATTCACCCCTCCACTTT; j_call: TRBJ1-6; clone_size: few; v_call: TRBV4-1; d_call: .
cdr3_aa: CASSTGQDGYTF; cdr3_nt: TGTGCCAGCAGCACCGGACAGGATGGCTACACCTTC; j_call: TRBJ1-2; clone_size: .; v_call: TRBV7-6; d_call: TRBD1
cdr3_aa: CSVYGTRDTQYF; cdr3_nt: TGCAGCGTTTACGGGACTCGAGATACGCAGTATTTT; j_call: TRBJ2-3; clone_size: .; v_call: TRBV29-1; d_call: .
cdr3_aa: CSATNMDTQRLYGYTF; cdr3_nt: TGCAGTGCTACGAATATGGACACTCAACGCCTCTATGGCTACACCTTC; j_call: TRBJ1-2; clone_size: .; v_call: TRBV20-1; d_call: .
cdr3_aa: CASSSQVASSYNEQFF; cdr3_nt: TGTGCCAGCAGCTCTCAGGTCGCAAGCTCCTACAATGAGCAGTTCTTC; j_call: TRBJ2-1; clone_size: .; v_call: TRBV2; d_call: .
cdr3_aa: CASSTGLAGTYEQYF; cdr3_nt: TGTGCCAGCAGCACCGGACTAGCGGGGACCTACGAGCAGTACTTC; j_call: TRBJ2-7; clone_size: once; v_call: TRBV5-3; d_call: TRBD2
cdr3_aa: CASSSPKRAFGNEQFF; cdr3_nt: TGTGCCAGCAGCTCCCCCAAGAGGGCTTTCGGGAATGAGCAGTTCTTC; j_call: TRBJ2-1; clone_size: many; v_call: TRBV7-2; d_call: .
cdr3_aa: CASSNGWGTGELFF; cdr3_nt: TGTGCCAGTAGTAACGGGTGGGGCACCGGGGAGCTGTTTTTT; j_call: TRBJ2-2; clone_size: .; v_call: TRBV19; d_call: .
cdr3_aa: CASSDYPAGRNTIYF; cdr3_nt: TGTGCCAGCAGTGATTACCCGGCCGGACGGAACACCATATATTTT; j_call: TRBJ1-3; clone_size: .; v_call: TRBV6-1; d_call: .
cdr3_aa: CASSLSEGMEAFF; cdr3_nt: TGTGCCAGCAGCTTGTCGGAAGGAATGGAAGCTTTCTTT; j_call: TRBJ1-1; clone_size: few; v_call: TRBV11-1; d_call: .
cdr3_aa: CASSLEPSGGHEQFF; cdr3_nt: TGTGCCAGCAGCTTAGAGCCTAGCGGGGGGCATGAGCAGTTCTTC; j_call: TRBJ2-1; clone_size: many; v_call: TRBV7-8; d_call: TRBD2
cdr3_aa: CASSPQARGNTEAFF; cdr3_nt: TGTGCCAGCAGCCCGCAGGCGCGGGGTAACACTGAAGCTTTCTTT; j_call: TRBJ1-1; clone_size: .; v_call: TRBV7-6; d_call: .
cdr3_aa: CASRQGTSGGAYNEQFF; cdr3_nt: TGTGCCAGCAGACAAGGGACTAGCGGGGGGGCCTACAATGAGCAGTTCTTC; j_call: TRBJ2-1; clone_size: few; v_call: TRBV7-8; d_call: TRBD2
cdr3_aa: CASMDGSSYEQYF; cdr3_nt: TGTGCCAGTATGGACGGGAGCTCCTACGAGCAGTACTTC; j_call: TRBJ2-7; clone_size: .; v_call: TRBV12-3/TRBV12-4; d_call: .
cdr3_aa: CASSNLGGSETQYF; cdr3_nt: TGTGCCAGCAGCAACCTCGGGGGGTCGGAGACCCAGTACTTC; j_call: TRBJ2-5; clone_size: .; v_call: TRBV6-8; d_call: TRBD2
cdr3_aa: CASSQAPSGGALADTQYF; cdr3_nt: TGCGCCAGCAGCCAAGCCCCTAGCGGGGGGGCCTTAGCAGATACGCAGTATTTT; j_call: TRBJ2-3; clone_size: .; v_call: TRBV4-3; d_call: TRBD2
cdr3_aa: CASSLSSPSGGNKNIQYF; cdr3_nt: TGTGCCAGCAGTTTATCCAGCCCCAGCGGGGGTAACAAAAACATTCAGTACTTC; j_call: TRBJ2-4; clone_size: .; v_call: TRBV12-3/TRBV12-4; d_call: TRBD2
cdr3_aa: CASRTEQGRAYEQYF; cdr3_nt: TGTGCCAGCAGGACTGAACAGGGTCGGGCCTACGAGCAGTACTTC; j_call: TRBJ2-7; clone_size: .; v_call: TRBV6-1; d_call: .
cdr3_aa: CASSLVSGGPSTDTQYF; cdr3_nt: TGTGCCAGCAGCTTAGTGAGCGGGGGCCCTAGCACAGATACGCAGTATTTT; j_call: TRBJ2-3; clone_size: many; v_call: TRBV7-8; d_call: TRBD2
cdr3_aa: CSAADYTRDEQYF; cdr3_nt: TGCAGTGCTGCGGACTACACGAGGGATGAGCAGTACTTC; j_call: TRBJ2-7; clone_size: few; v_call: TRBV20-1; d_call: .
cdr3_aa: CASSVTGSNTEAFF; cdr3_nt: TGTGCCAGCAGTGTAACAGGGTCGAACACTGAAGCTTTCTTT; j_call: TRBJ1-1; clone_size: few; v_call: TRBV12-3/TRBV12-4; d_call: .
cdr3_aa: CASSQDRRGMDWPFF; cdr3_nt: TGTGCCAGCAGCCAAGATAGACGAGGGATGGACTGGCCTTTCTTT; j_call: TRBJ1-1; clone_size: few; v_call: TRBV4-1; d_call: .
cdr3_aa: CASSYSTAGTTGNTIYF; cdr3_nt: TGTGCCAGCAGTTACTCGACAGCCGGGACGACCGGAAACACCATATATTTT; j_call: TRBJ1-3; clone_size: many; v_call: TRBV6-5; d_call: .
cdr3_aa: CASSFVAGAHQETQYF; cdr3_nt: TGTGCCAGCAGTTTTGTGGCGGGAGCTCACCAAGAGACCCAGTACTTC; j_call: TRBJ2-5; clone_size: .; v_call: TRBV12-3/TRBV12-4; d_call: TRBD2
cdr3_aa: CASSPTGGPQETQYF; cdr3_nt: TGTGCCAGCAGCCCTACGGGCGGGCCCCAAGAGACCCAGTACTTC; j_call: TRBJ2-5; clone_size: .; v_call: TRBV6-5; d_call: .
cdr3_aa: CASSISSGGGNEQFF; cdr3_nt: TGTGCCAGTAGTATATCTAGCGGGGGAGGCAATGAGCAGTTCTTC; j_call: TRBJ2-1; clone_size: .; v_call: TRBV19; d_call: TRBD2
cdr3_aa: CASSLEGGLGTEAFF; cdr3_nt: TGTGCCAGCAGCTTAGAGGGGGGCTTGGGCACTGAAGCTTTCTTT; j_call: TRBJ1-1; clone_size: .; v_call: TRBV7-4; d_call: .
cdr3_aa: CASSLPSLGFHEQFF; cdr3_nt: TGTGCCAGCAGCTTACCCAGTTTGGGCTTCCATGAGCAGTTCTTC; j_call: TRBJ2-1; clone_size: many; v_call: TRBV7-8; d_call: .
cdr3_aa: CASSLRPGLAGGITDTQYF; cdr3_nt: TGTGCCAGCAGCTTGAGGCCAGGACTAGCGGGGGGTATCACAGATACGCAGTATTTT; j_call: TRBJ2-3; clone_size: .; v_call: TRBV5-5; d_call: TRBD2
cdr3_aa: CATSDPTGGENQPQHF; cdr3_nt: TGTGCCACCAGTGACCCTACAGGGGGCGAGAATCAGCCCCAGCATTTT; j_call: TRBJ1-5; clone_size: .; v_call: TRBV24-1; d_call: TRBD1